Shown below are 32 T cell receptor beta chains from a single sample sequenced in a study of T cell responses to AZD1222 COVID-19 vaccine. Measured with immunoSEQ multiplex PCR; TCRdb has only the in-frame clones, and not every one. The table records about 150,000 clones, about 92% of them present only once. Here the sequenced sample was peripheral blood, taken on day 0 of AZD1222 vaccination. These receptors all come from an adult in good health.

This clone turned up a few times. The chain couples TRBV2 to TRBJ1-2; tentatively, D is TRBD1 (6 bases). The CDR3 extends over 13 amino acids. V was shortened by 7 bases and J by 4 bases, with 13 bases between the two germline ends. CDR1 is SNHLY, CDR2 FYNNEI, per germline. The CDR3 bases are TGTGCCAGCACGGGGGGGCCCACCTATGGCTACACCTTC. Encoded protein: CASTGGPTYGYTF.

The chain uses TRBV6-5 and TRBJ1-2; TRBD1 is a possible D gene (6 bases). CDR3 size: 16 residues. Germline V CDR1 and CDR2: MNHEY, SVGAGI. V dropped 0 bases and J dropped 1 base, with 12 bases sitting between them. The CDR3 DNA sequence: TGTGCCAGCAGTTACTCGGGGGCAGTTCTTAACTATGGCTACACCTTC. Translation gives CASSYSGAVLNYGYTF.

The chain carries TRBV4-2 and TRBJ2-3, with D unresolved. The CDR3 length is 13 residues. CDR1 and CDR2 (germline): LGHNA, YNFKEQ. V lost 0 bases and J 4 bases, leaving 5 bases between the germline ends. The CDR3 sequence is CASSQEWSDTQYF. The CDR3 DNA sequence: TGTGCCAGCAGCCAAGAGTGGTCAGATACGCAGTATTTT.

About this clone: At the DNA level, this CDR3 is encoded by other sequences in the same sample as well. The chain uses TRBV11-2 and TRBJ1-1; D is uncertain. From germline, CDR1 is SGHAT and CDR2 FQNNGV. This CDR3 contains 13 residues. V was cut by 1 base and J by 4 bases, with 7 bases left in between. The CDR3 region is CASSLGGTTEAFF. The CDR3 bases are TGTGCCAGCAGCTTAGGTGGCACCACTGAAGCTTTCTTT.

The chain employs TRBV30 and TRBJ1-4; 9 bases line up with TRBD1. The length of the CDR3 is 15 residues. Germline V lookup: CDR1 GTSNPN, CDR2 SVGIG (reference sequence). V lost 1 base, J lost 3 bases, and 3 bases stayed unmatched. The CDR3 spells CAWSETGGPNEKLFF. CDR3 coding DNA: TGTGCCTGGAGTGAAACAGGGGGCCCTAATGAAAAACTGTTTTTT. Based on the CDR3 plus reference TRBV30 and TRBJ1-4, the full variable domain is SQTIHQWPATLVQPVGSPLSLECTVEGTSNPNLYWYRQAAGRGLQLLFYSVGIGQISSEVPQNLSASRPQDRQFILSSKKLLLSDSGFYLCAWSETGGPNEKLFFGSGTQLSVL.

V and J are TRBV13 and TRBJ2-7; the D call may be TRBD1 or TRBD2 (6 bases each). The V end was cut by 0 bases, the J end by 2 bases, with 11 bases between. The CDR3 sequence is 15 residues long. Germline V gene lookup returns CDR1 PRHDT and CDR2 FYEKMQ (reference sequence). The CDR3 reads CASSLGQGGPYEQYF. The CDR3 DNA sequence: TGTGCCAGCAGCTTAGGCCAAGGGGGGCCCTACGAGCAGTACTTC.

The chain combines TRBV29-1 with TRBJ1-2; D uncertain. Germline V gives CDR1 SQVTM, CDR2 ANQGSEA. V dropped 3 bases and J dropped 4 bases, with 9 bases sitting between them. There are 12 residues in the CDR3. CDR3 nucleotide sequence: TGCAGCGTTGATCTTGGCGGCTATGGCTACACCTTC. Translation: CSVDLGGYGYTF.

V is TRBV5-1 and J is TRBJ1-5; D uncertain. The CDR3 has 15 residues. The V end was cut by 0 bases, the J end by 0 bases, with 7 bases between. CDR1 and CDR2 (germline): SGHRS, YFSETQ. The CDR3 DNA is TGCGCCAGCAGCTTGGGGCCCGCTAGCAATCAGCCCCAGCATTTT. It encodes CASSLGPASNQPQHF.

This chain joins TRBV18 and TRBJ2-5; D perhaps matches TRBD2 (6 bases). Germline CDR1 KGHSH, CDR2 LQKENI. Trimming took 0 bases from V and 3 from J, leaving 11 bases between them. The CDR3 consists of 15 residues. The CDR3 DNA follows: TGTGCCAGCTCACCACCGGGTCGGGAGAAAGAGACCCAGTACTTC. Encoded protein: CASSPPGREKETQYF.

The V call is TRBV28, the J call TRBJ1-3; no reliable D call. V was cut by 4 bases and J by 4 bases, with 11 bases left in between. Germline V lookup: CDR1 MDHEN, CDR2 SYDVKM. CDR3 length: 14 amino acids. CDR3 sequence: CASSYPGWGNTIYF. CDR3 sequence (DNA): TGTGCCAGCAGTTATCCCGGTTGGGGAAACACCATATATTTT.

This chain uses TRBV28 with TRBJ1-6; D gene ambiguous. This CDR3 contains 16 residues. Trimming left V 2 bases short and J 0 bases short, with 8 bases between. CDR1 is MDHEN, CDR2 SYDVKM, per germline. CDR3 loop: CASSLAGSSYNSPLHF. In DNA form, the CDR3 reads TGTGCCAGCAGTTTAGCCGGGAGCTCCTATAATTCACCCCTCCACTTT.

The V and J genes are TRBV7-3 and TRBJ2-3, with 14 nucleotides matching TRBD2. The CDR3 extends over 21 amino acids. The ends lost 2 bases at V and 0 bases at J; junction bases unmatched: 13. Germline V gene sequence: CDR1 SGHTA, CDR2 FQGTGA. The CDR3 bases are TGTGCCAGCAGCTTACGGGGACTAGCGGGGGCTCGGGCGAGAAGCACAGATACGCAGTATTTT. Translated: CASSLRGLAGARARSTDTQYF.

J is TRBJ2-2 and V is TRBV10-3; D not certain. V dropped 0 bases and J dropped 5 bases, with 7 bases sitting between them. The CDR3 contains 14 residues. Germline V gene sequence: CDR1 ENHRY, CDR2 SYGVKD. The CDR3 spells CAISESTDTGELFF. CDR3 nucleotides: TGTGCCATCAGTGAGTCGACGGATACCGGGGAGCTGTTTTTT.

The CDR3 DNA sequence: TGTGCCAGCAGTTACTCTAGCGGGGGGCCTAGCACAGATACGCAGTATTTT. Its translation: CASSYSSGGPSTDTQYF. The rearrangement links TRBV6-2 or TRBV6-3 to TRBJ2-3, with TRBD2 matching over 10 bases. With 0 bases clipped from V and 0 bases from J, the junction kept 3 bases outside the gene matches. In germline, CDR1 is MNHEY, CDR2 SVGEGT. The CDR3 is 17 residues long.

This chain connects TRBV4-1 to TRBJ2-7; D not certain. V was pared by 1 base and J by 3 bases, with 10 bases between. This CDR3 spans 14 amino acids. Germline CDR1 MGHRA, CDR2 YSYEKL. The CDR3 DNA is TGCGCCAGCAGCCAAGCCCCCGCCAACTACGAGCAGTACTTC. As protein: CASSQAPANYEQYF.

This chain joins TRBV7-9 and TRBJ2-7; 9 bases fit TRBD1. From germline, CDR1 is SEHNR and CDR2 FQNEAQ (reference sequence). The CDR3 runs 14 residues. After removal of 5 bases from V and 4 bases from J, the junction contained 6 bases not matched to a gene. The CDR3 bases are TGTGCCAGCAGCGGGGACAGGGCGGCATACGAGCAGTACTTC. This encodes CASSGDRAAYEQYF.

This clone turned up a few times. This chain links TRBV5-1 with TRBJ1-3; 7 positions agree with TRBD1. Per the germline V gene, CDR1 is SGHRS and CDR2 is YFSETQ. The CDR3 extends over 13 amino acids. The junction had 2 bases not matched to a gene; V was cut back by 8 bases and J by 0 bases. The CDR3 DNA reads as TGCGCCAGTACAGGGGTCTCTGGAAACACCATATATTTT. It codes for CASTGVSGNTIYF.

The table lists this clone with a count of one. The chain employs TRBV5-1 and TRBJ2-1, with TRBD1 identical over 9 bases. CDR1 and CDR2 (germline): SGHRS, YFSETQ. J gave up 10 bases and V 0 bases, and 5 bases lay outside the gene matches. The CDR3 has 14 residues. Written as DNA, the CDR3 is TGCGCCAGCAGCTTGGGACAGGGGGAGCAAGAGCAGTTCTTC. It codes for CASSLGQGEQEQFF. The full variable domain, in which reference TRBV5-1 and TRBJ2-1 provide the parts outside the CDR3, is KAGVTQTPRYLIKTRGQQVTLSCSPISGHRSVSWYQQTPGQGLQFLFEYFSETQRNKGNFPGRFSGRQFSNSRSEMNVSTLELGDSALYLCASSLGQGEQEQFFGPGTRLTVL.

J is TRBJ1-1 and V is TRBV9; the D gene is possibly TRBD1 (6 bases). Trimming cost V 4 bases and J 5 bases, with 15 bases left between them. Germline loops: CDR1 SGDLS, CDR2 YYNGEE. CDR3 size: 14 residues. The chain's CDR3 is CASSPRTVTTEAFF. The CDR3 DNA reads as TGTGCCAGCAGCCCCCGGACAGTTACTACTGAAGCTTTCTTT.

The rearrangement links TRBV5-4 to TRBJ2-3, with 8 nucleotides matching TRBD1. Losses at the gene ends were 4 bases for V and 3 bases for J; bases not matched to a gene: 7. Germline V gene data show CDR1 as SGHNT and CDR2 as YYREEE (reference sequence). This CDR3 spans 15 amino acids. The CDR3 is CASSPGGAVTDTQYF. The CDR3, as DNA: TGTGCCAGCAGCCCAGGGGGCGCGGTGACAGATACGCAGTATTTT.

This clone was found once. The V call is TRBV3-1 (or the pseudogene TRBV3-2), the J call TRBJ1-4; D is unresolved. The CDR3 length is 13 residues. Deletions cut 1 base from V and 8 bases from J, with 8 bases between. Germline lookup yields CDR1 LGHDT and CDR2 YNNKEL (reference sequence). The CDR3, as DNA: TGTGCCAGCAGCCAAGTAACCCTCGAAAAACTGTTTTTT. Translated: CASSQVTLEKLFF.

This chain's CDR3 is CASKTDRTYSNQPQHF. The CDR3 DNA sequence: TGTGCCAGTAAAACCGACAGGACCTATAGCAATCAGCCCCAGCATTTT. J is TRBJ1-5 and V is TRBV19; the D gene is possibly TRBD1 (6 bases). This CDR3 spans 16 amino acids. Trimming shortened V by 7 bases and J by 0 bases, and 16 bases separated the two germline ends. Germline CDR1 is LNHDA and CDR2 is SQIVND (reference sequence).

The J gene is TRBJ1-4, the V gene TRBV6-2 or TRBV6-3; TRBD1 matches 7 bases. This CDR3 has 15 amino acids. CDR1 and CDR2 (germline): MNHEY, SVGEGT. The V gene end was trimmed by 6 bases and the J gene end by 5 bases; junction bases not matched to a gene: 9. CDR3 in amino acids: CASSMGTVSNEKLFF. The CDR3 nucleotides are TGTGCCAGCAGCATGGGGACAGTCAGCAATGAAAAACTGTTTTTT.

The chain joins TRBV7-3 to TRBJ1-1; D perhaps matches TRBD1 (6 bases). Per germline, CDR1 SGHTA and CDR2 FQGTGA. The CDR3 covers 15 residues. V lost 1 base and J 4 bases, leaving 13 bases between the germline ends. CDR3 sequence reads: CASSLIPGAGTEAFF. The CDR3 coding sequence is TGTGCCAGCAGCTTAATCCCAGGGGCGGGCACTGAAGCTTTCTTT.

This sequence joins TRBV6-5 and TRBJ1-4, with unresolved D. This CDR3 has 11 amino acids. The V end was cut by 5 bases, the J end by 8 bases, with 6 bases between. Germline V gives CDR1 MNHEY, CDR2 SVGAGI. The CDR3, as DNA: TGTGCCAGCAGTCCCCGAGAAAAACTGTTTTTT. This gives the protein CASSPREKLFF.

This chain links TRBV19 with TRBJ1-5; possibly TRBD1 for D (6 bases). Trimming removed 4 bases from V and 7 bases from J, with 17 bases in between. Per germline, CDR1 LNHDA and CDR2 SQIVND (reference sequence). This CDR3 has 15 amino acids. The CDR3 sequence: CASSSETGRGQPQHF. CDR3 nucleotides: TGTGCCAGTAGTAGCGAAACAGGGAGAGGACAGCCCCAGCATTTT.

In its sample, this clone was seen a few times. The gene calls are TRBV7-9 and TRBJ1-3; a possible D gene is TRBD1 (5 bases). CDR1 is SEHNR and CDR2 is FQNEAQ in the germline V gene (reference sequence). V gave up 6 bases and J gave up 0 bases, with 12 bases separating them. CDR3 length: 15 amino acids. In nucleotides, the CDR3 is TGTGCCAGCAGTATCGGGGCGAACTCTGGAAACACCATATATTTT. This codes for CASSIGANSGNTIYF.

This sequence joins TRBV6-1 and TRBJ2-7, with D unclear. Germline lookup yields CDR1 MNHNS and CDR2 SASEGT. The ends were cut back, 2 bases at V and 2 bases at J, with 16 bases in the middle. CDR3 length: 16 residues. For the CDR3, the DNA is TGTGCCAGCAGTGAACTCATCCCCACCTTTGCCTACGAGCAGTACTTC. Translating it yields CASSELIPTFAYEQYF.

The chain has TRBV5-1 and TRBJ1-1, with 7 positions matching TRBD1. Germline V gene data show CDR1 as SGHRS and CDR2 as YFSETQ. The CDR3 has 14 amino acids. V lost 3 bases to trimming and J lost 0 bases; unmatched junction nucleotides: 2. CDR3 sequence: CASSSQGMNTEAFF. The CDR3 nucleotides read TGCGCCAGCAGCTCACAGGGGATGAACACTGAAGCTTTCTTT.

This clone was seen only once. The chain joins TRBV19 to TRBJ2-3; TRBD2 is a possible D gene (7 bases). The CDR3 has 14 amino acids. Germline-derived CDR1 and CDR2 are LNHDA and SQIVND (reference sequence). V was trimmed by 5 bases and J by 6 bases, leaving 15 bases between them. CDR3 protein: CASSLGGAADTQYF. As DNA, the CDR3 is TGTGCCAGTAGTCTGGGGGGGGCAGCGGATACGCAGTATTTT.

This clone was seen a single time. This chain uses TRBV3-1 (or the pseudogene TRBV3-2) with TRBJ1-5; D is uncertain. Looked up from germline, CDR1 is LGHDT and CDR2 is YNNKEL (reference sequence). The V and J ends lost 0 bases and 7 bases respectively, with 4 bases between them. The CDR3 contains 12 residues. CDR3 amino acids: CASSQDFQPQHF. CDR3 DNA: TGTGCCAGCAGCCAAGATTTCCAGCCCCAGCATTTT.

The chain links TRBV21-1 to TRBJ1-1; TRBD1 is taken as the D call from the table, unchecked against the DNA. TRBV21-1 constitutes a pseudogene. The CDR3 runs 14 residues. CDR3 sequence reads: CASSKVRGNTEAFF. CDR3 nucleotide sequence: TGTGCCAGCAGCAAAGTCAGGGGGAACACTGAAGCTTTCTTT.